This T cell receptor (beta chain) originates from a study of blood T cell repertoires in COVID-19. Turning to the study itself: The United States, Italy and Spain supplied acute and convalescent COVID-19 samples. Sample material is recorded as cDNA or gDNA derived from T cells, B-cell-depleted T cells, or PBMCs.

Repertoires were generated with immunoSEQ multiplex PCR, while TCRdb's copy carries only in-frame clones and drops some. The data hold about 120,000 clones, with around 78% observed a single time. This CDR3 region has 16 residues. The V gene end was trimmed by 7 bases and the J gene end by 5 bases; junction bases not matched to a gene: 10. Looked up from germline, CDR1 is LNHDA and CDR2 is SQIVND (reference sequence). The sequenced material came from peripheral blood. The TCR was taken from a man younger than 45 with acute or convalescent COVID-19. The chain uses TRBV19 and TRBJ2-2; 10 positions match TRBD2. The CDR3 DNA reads TGTGCCAGTACCCTGGCTAGCGGGAGAAGGACCGGGGAGCTGTTTTTT. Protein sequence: CASTLASGRRTGELFF. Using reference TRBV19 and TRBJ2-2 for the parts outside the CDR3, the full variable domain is DGGITQSPKYLFRKEGQNVTLSCEQNLNHDAMYWYRQDPGQGLRLIYYSQIVNDFQKGDIAEGYSVSREKKESFPLTVTSAQKNPTAFYLCASTLASGRRTGELFFGEGSRLTVL.